This TCR beta chain was obtained from a study of blood T cell repertoires in COVID-19. About the study: From the United States, Italy and Spain came samples of acute and convalescent COVID-19. In each case, the material was cDNA or gDNA derived from T cells, B-cell-depleted T cells, or PBMCs.

Using immunoSEQ multiplex PCR, the repertoire was profiled, and TCRdb retains in-frame clones only, with some absent. Found here are some 180,000 clones, roughly 81% of them singletons; the top ten hold around 2.7%. Seattle's cohort entered during active infection and was followed longitudinally. Sequenced: peripheral blood. This sequence was found in a woman older than 75 with COVID-19, enrolled during active disease.

The CDR3 sequence is CASSVGSGGGRNEQFF. CDR3 bases: TGTGCCAGCAGCGTAGGCTCCGGCGGGGGGCGGAATGAGCAGTTCTTC. The chain links TRBV5-8 to TRBJ2-1, with 8 bases fitting TRBD2. The CDR3 has 16 residues. Trimming took 4 bases from V and 7 from J; bases not matched to a gene: 13. Germline V gene lookup returns CDR1 SGHTS and CDR2 YDEGEE. The full variable domain, completed using reference TRBV5-8 and TRBJ2-1, is EAGVTQSPTHLIKTRGQQATLRCSPISGHTSVYWYQQALGLGLQFLLWYDEGEERNRGNFPPRFSGRQFPNYSSELNVNALELEDSALYLCASSVGSGGGRNEQFFGPGTRLTVL.